This entry lists 10 T cell receptor beta chains sequenced from one sample in a study of technical replicates of blood from several donors. Data came from immunoSEQ multiplex PCR; TCRdb stores just in-frame clones and leaves some out. The table records 68,000 or so clones, less than 98% of them present only once. Sequencing was performed on T cells isolated from PBMCs. These receptor sequences come from a human donor in good health.

This clone showed up just once. The J gene is TRBJ1-2, the V gene TRBV7-9, with TRBD1 matching over 8 bases. With 1 base clipped from V and 4 bases from J, the junction kept 5 bases outside the gene matches. There are 15 residues in the CDR3. The V gene's germline CDR1 is SEHNR and CDR2 FQNEAQ (reference sequence). The DNA of the CDR3 is TGTGCCAGCAGCTTAGAAGGACAGGGAATCTATGGCTACACCTTC. The encoded protein is CASSLEGQGIYGYTF.

The rearrangement uses TRBV19 and TRBJ2-1; possibly TRBD2 for D (5 bases). Germline lookup yields CDR1 LNHDA and CDR2 SQIVND (reference sequence). Between the trimmed V and J ends, which lost 5 bases and 7 bases, there was a span of 12 bases. The CDR3 is 13 residues long. CDR3 sequence reads: CASSSTNLNEQFF. CDR3 nucleotide sequence: TGTGCCAGTAGTTCGACTAACTTAAATGAGCAGTTCTTC.

The rearrangement links TRBV5-1 to TRBJ2-3; 7 positions match TRBD2. CDR1 and CDR2 from the germline V gene are SGHRS and YFSETQ. There are 17 residues in the CDR3. The J segment lost 3 bases and the V segment lost 3 bases, leaving 13 bases of the junction unmatched. The chain's CDR3 is CASSSASTGTNTDTQYF. CDR3 nucleotides: TGCGCCAGCAGCTCCGCCTCGACCGGGACTAATACAGATACGCAGTATTTT.

V gene TRBV6-6 combines with J gene TRBJ2-5, with no clear D. The CDR3 runs to 16 residues. Germline loops: CDR1 MNHNY, CDR2 SVGAGI (reference sequence). The V end lost 1 base, the J end lost 1 base, and 13 bases lay between the germline ends. The CDR3 coding sequence is TGTGCCAGCAGTTACTACCTCTTGGGCGTCCAAGAGACCCAGTACTTC. It specifies CASSYYLLGVQETQYF.

This clone appeared once. This sequence joins TRBV5-6 and TRBJ1-1; D unclear. Looked up from germline, CDR1 is SGHDT and CDR2 is YYEEEE. Trimming pared 1 base from V and 0 bases from J, leaving 4 bases between. This CDR3 region has 13 residues. The CDR3 loop reads CASSLNLNTEAFF. In nucleotides, the CDR3 is TGTGCCAGCAGCTTGAACTTGAACACTGAAGCTTTCTTT.

This chain uses TRBV28 with TRBJ2-7; TRBD1 is a possible D gene (7 bases). The V and J ends lost 2 bases and 7 bases respectively, with 15 bases between them. CDR1 is MDHEN and CDR2 is SYDVKM in the germline V gene. The CDR3 is 14 residues long. This CDR3 is CASSLGPPGGEQYF. For the CDR3, the DNA is TGTGCCAGCAGTTTAGGGCCACCAGGGGGGGAGCAGTACTTC.

The V gene is TRBV7-2, the J gene TRBJ2-6; D not certain. Germline CDR1 is SGHTA and CDR2 is FQGNSA. There are 15 residues in the CDR3. Trimming removed 1 base at V and 0 bases at J, with 4 bases between. As DNA, the CDR3 is TGTGCCAGCAGCTTAGGTCTCTCTGGGGCCAACGTCCTGACTTTC. Translation gives CASSLGLSGANVLTF.

The chain links TRBV11-2 to TRBJ1-4, with D tentatively TRBD1 (6 bases). The CDR3 has 14 amino acids. Germline V lookup: CDR1 SGHAT, CDR2 FQNNGV. V lost 1 base and J 10 bases, leaving 13 bases between the germline ends. This CDR3 is CASSLGSGAGKLFF. CDR3 sequence (DNA): TGTGCCAGCAGCTTAGGGTCAGGGGCCGGAAAACTGTTTTTT.

CDR3 loop: CASRLQASGIQYEQYF. In DNA form, the CDR3 reads TGTGCCAGCAGACTCCAGGCTAGCGGGATCCAGTACGAGCAGTACTTC. The chain couples TRBV7-2 to TRBJ2-7, with 9 positions matching TRBD2. V was pared by 6 bases and J by 4 bases, with 13 bases of the junction left unmatched. CDR1 is SGHTA, CDR2 FQGNSA, per germline. The CDR3 totals 16 residues.

The V gene is TRBV9, the J gene TRBJ1-5; 10 bases align to TRBD1. The CDR3 loop spans 14 amino acids. Germline lookup yields CDR1 SGDLS and CDR2 YYNGEE. J was trimmed by 5 bases and V by 3 bases; bases with no gene match: 2. CDR3 DNA: TGTGCCAGCAGCGGAGGGACAGGGGATCAGCCCCAGCATTTT. Amino acid sequence: CASSGGTGDQPQHF.